This record concerns one T cell receptor beta chain sequence. As handled by the study authors: Nucleated cell number was recorded as an estimate derived from reference gene primer amplification. Here immunoSEQ multiplex PCR was the method, and the copy in TCRdb shows in-frame clones only, minus some. The DNA gave D and trimming, while V, J and clone size come from that table. The data hold 80,000 to 95,000 clones, with over 75% observed a single time. The CDR3 is 17 amino acids. V lost 3 bases to trimming and J lost 4 bases; unmatched junction nucleotides: 10. Germline-derived CDR1 and CDR2 are GTSNPN and SVGIG (reference sequence). This sample is drawn from a study of blood T cell repertoires in COVID-19. Study background: T cells, B-cell-depleted T cells, or PBMCs supplied cDNA or gDNA.

This TCR derives from a woman in her seventies with acute or convalescent COVID-19. Sequenced: peripheral blood. This chain connects TRBV30 to TRBJ2-5; 14 bases match TRBD2. The CDR3 protein is CAWSPGTSGSQLETQYF. CDR3 DNA: TGTGCCTGGAGCCCGGGGACTAGCGGGAGTCAGTTAGAGACCCAGTACTTC.